This TCR beta chain comes out of a study of post-analysis software for immune sequencing data. As to this clonotype: Its antigen remains unidentified.

The junction had 12 bases not matched to a gene; V was cut back by 5 bases and J by 5 bases. This CDR3 has 16 residues. CDR1 is MNHNY and CDR2 is SVGAGI in the germline V gene (reference sequence). Unique molecular identifiers were built into the TCR beta cDNA libraries. TCRdb recomputed calls from the PCR reads with MiXCR, one row per CDR3 protein. The data hold some 500,000 distinct CDR3 sequences, with approximately 45% observed a single time. Findings and caveats of the study: F measure showed strong co-clustering of same-batch samples. Higher frequency in patients than in controls was seen for about five TRBV segments, with TRBV5-6, TRBV5-1 and TRBV20-1 among them.

The chain recombines TRBV6-6 with TRBJ1-1; 9 nucleotides agree with TRBD1. The sequence was obtained from a girl between 10 and 17 years old with multiple sclerosis. The specimen was blood. The CDR3 region has the DNA TGTGCCAGCAGTCTGCGGGGGGGACAGGGTCGAACTGAAGCTTTCTTT. Its protein product is CASSLRGGQGRTEAFF.